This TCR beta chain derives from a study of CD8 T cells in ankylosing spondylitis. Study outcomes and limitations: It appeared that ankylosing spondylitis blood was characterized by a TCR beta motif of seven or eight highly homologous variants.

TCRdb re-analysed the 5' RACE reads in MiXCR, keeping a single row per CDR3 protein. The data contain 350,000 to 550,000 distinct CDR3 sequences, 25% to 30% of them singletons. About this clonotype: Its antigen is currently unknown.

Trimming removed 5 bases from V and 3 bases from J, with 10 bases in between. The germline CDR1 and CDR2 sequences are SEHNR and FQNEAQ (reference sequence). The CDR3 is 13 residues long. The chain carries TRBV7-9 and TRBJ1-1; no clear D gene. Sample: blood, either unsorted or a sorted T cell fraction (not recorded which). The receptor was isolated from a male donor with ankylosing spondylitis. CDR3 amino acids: CASSAQSDTEAFF. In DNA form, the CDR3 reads TGTGCCAGCAGCGCGCAGTCGGACACTGAAGCTTTCTTT. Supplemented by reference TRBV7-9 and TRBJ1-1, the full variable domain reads DTGVSQNPRHKITKRGQNVTFRCDPISEHNRLYWYRQTLGQGPEFLTYFQNEAQLEKSRLLSDRFSAERPKGSFSTLEIQRTEQGDSAMYLCASSAQSDTEAFFGQGTRLTVV.